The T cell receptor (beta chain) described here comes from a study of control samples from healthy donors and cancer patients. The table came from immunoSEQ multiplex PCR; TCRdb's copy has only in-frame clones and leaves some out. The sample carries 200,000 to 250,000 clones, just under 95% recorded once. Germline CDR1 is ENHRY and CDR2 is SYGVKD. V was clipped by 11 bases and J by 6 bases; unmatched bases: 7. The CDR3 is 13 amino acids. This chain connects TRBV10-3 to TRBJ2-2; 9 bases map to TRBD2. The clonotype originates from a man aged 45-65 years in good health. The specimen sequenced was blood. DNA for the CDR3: TGTGCCGCCTTCGGCGGGGGGGCCGGGGAGCTGTTTTTT. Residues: CAAFGGGAGELFF.